The clone carrying this T cell receptor (beta chain) was observed a few times. These data are taken from a study of T cells in localized non-small cell lung cancer. The length of the CDR3 is 14 residues. Per germline, CDR1 KGHSH and CDR2 LQKENI. Trimming stripped 3 bases from V and 6 bases from J, with 12 bases between. Measured with immunoSEQ multiplex PCR; TCRdb has only the in-frame clones, and not every one. The table records approximately 1,500 clones, about 20% of them present only once. The sequenced sample was normal lung tissue next to the tumor, obtained before any cancer treatment. This chain joins TRBV18 and TRBJ2-1; a possible D gene is TRBD2 (5 bases). The source of this sequence is a male donor at least 60 years old with stage III squamous cell lung carcinoma. The CDR3 DNA sequence: TGTGCCAGCTCACCGAAGGACTCTGCCAATGAGCAGTTCTTC. Translating gives CASSPKDSANEQFF.